This passage covers 15 T cell receptor beta chains from one sample sequenced in a study of shared clonotypes between healthy human individuals. Sequencing used immunoSEQ multiplex PCR; TCRdb keeps in-frame clones, though not all of them. The sample has some 630,000 clones, roughly 78% seen once. What was sequenced was memory CD4+ T cells sorted from blood. The subset was: CD45RA-negative fraction. The receptor source for this set is a woman in her twenties or thirties in good health.

This sequence joins TRBV28 and TRBJ1-1; D ambiguous. V lost 7 bases and J 5 bases, leaving 8 bases between the germline ends. From germline, CDR1 is MDHEN and CDR2 SYDVKM. The length of the CDR3 is 11 residues. The CDR3 is CASKGGTEAFF. DNA for the CDR3: TGTGCCAGCAAGGGAGGGACTGAAGCTTTCTTT.

Note on this clone: This is likely an artifact of a read error, given a far larger clone one base away. The chain employs TRBV5-4 and TRBJ2-5; 7 nucleotides match TRBD1. In germline, CDR1 is SGHNT, CDR2 YYREEE (reference sequence). The V segment lost 4 bases and the J segment 4 bases; nucleotides outside the gene matches: 10. This CDR3 is 15 amino acids long. The CDR3 here is CASSQGPGGIETQYF. CDR3 DNA sequence: TGTGCCAGCAGCCAAGGGCCAGGGGGAATAGAGACCCAGTACTTC.

The genes are TRBV30 and TRBJ1-1; D remains ambiguous. Trimming removed 4 bases at V and 4 bases at J, with 10 bases between. The germline CDR1 and CDR2 sequences are GTSNPN and SVGIG (reference sequence). The CDR3 extends over 12 amino acids. CDR3 protein: CAWTYDSTEAFF. The CDR3 DNA reads TGTGCCTGGACTTACGATTCCACTGAAGCTTTCTTT.

Concerning this clone: One junction end does not reproduce the germline sequence, and a read error may be involved. The chain links TRBV27 to TRBJ2-1; 12 nucleotides match TRBD2. Per germline, CDR1 MNHEY and CDR2 SMNVEV (reference sequence). The CDR3 is made up of 16 amino acids. In nucleotides, the CDR3 is TGTGCCAGCAGTTTGGAGCTAGCGGGAGGGCCCTCAGCTTGGATCTTC. It is translated as CASSLELAGGPSAWIF.

The V and J genes are TRBV5-8 and TRBJ2-4, with 8 bases identical to TRBD2. The V gene end was trimmed by 1 base and the J gene end by 0 bases; junction bases not matched to a gene: 9. CDR3 size: 18 residues. Germline loops: CDR1 SGHTS, CDR2 YDEGEE. CDR3 region: CASSLFTSGRLAKNIQYF. CDR3 bases: TGTGCCAGCAGCTTGTTTACTAGCGGTCGACTAGCCAAAAACATTCAGTACTTC.

The chain carries TRBV7-2 and TRBJ2-1, with TRBD2 identical over 8 bases. The CDR3 is 11 residues long. The junction had 3 bases not matched to a gene; V was cut back by 2 bases and J by 15 bases. The germline gives CDR1 SGHTA, CDR2 FQGNSA. CDR3 coding DNA: TGTGCCAGCAGCTTACAGCGGGAGACGTTCTTC. Translating it yields CASSLQRETFF.

This chain connects TRBV28 to TRBJ2-3, with TRBD2 matching 7 bases. Trimming cost V 4 bases and J 0 bases; bases outside gene matches: 4. The germline V gene has CDR1 MDHEN and CDR2 SYDVKM. The CDR3 extends over 15 amino acids. DNA for the CDR3: TGTGCCAGCAGTTCCAGCGGGGCTAGCACAGATACGCAGTATTTT. Translating it yields CASSSSGASTDTQYF. Drawing the rest from reference TRBV28 and TRBJ2-3, the complete variable domain is DVKVTQSSRYLVKRTGEKVFLECVQDMDHENMFWYRQDPGLGLRLIYFSYDVKMKEKGDIPEGYSVSREKKERFSLILESASTNQTSMYLCASSSSGASTDTQYFGPGTRLTVL.

The chain combines TRBV28 with TRBJ1-1, with D tentatively TRBD1 (5 bases). Germline values: CDR1 MDHEN, CDR2 SYDVKM. The CDR3 length is 15 residues. Trimming removed 6 bases from V and 1 base from J, with 15 bases in between. CDR3 coding DNA: TGTGCCAGCAGCCTCCTCCAGGGAAAGAACACTGAAGCTTTCTTT. It yields the protein CASSLLQGKNTEAFF.

The chain carries TRBV25-1 and TRBJ2-2; 9 nucleotides agree with TRBD1. CDR3 length equals 15 residues. CDR1 MGHDK and CDR2 SYGVNS come from the germline V gene. V lost 5 bases, J lost 7 bases, and 8 bases stayed unmatched. CDR3 region: CASSTTGGTGGELFF. The CDR3 DNA reads TGTGCCAGCAGTACTACAGGGGGCACGGGCGGGGAGCTGTTTTTT.

The chain is built from TRBV28 and TRBJ1-2; 7 nucleotides align to TRBD1. V lost 8 bases to trimming and J lost 5 bases; unmatched junction nucleotides: 8. Germline V gene lookup returns CDR1 MDHEN and CDR2 SYDVKM. CDR3 length: 13 amino acids. This chain's CDR3 is CASCDSTGYGYTF. Here the CDR3 DNA reads TGTGCCAGCTGCGATTCGACAGGGTATGGCTACACCTTC.

This chain joins TRBV5-4 and TRBJ2-1; the match to TRBD1 covers 9 bases. Trimming at V came to 4 bases and at J to 6 bases, leaving 2 bases not matched to a gene. Germline CDR1 is SGHNT and CDR2 is YYREEE (reference sequence). The CDR3 contains 13 residues. The CDR3 region has the DNA TGTGCCAGCAGCCCGGACAGGGGCAATGAGCAGTTCTTC. Its translation is CASSPDRGNEQFF.

The CDR3 sequence: CASRPLGQDSNQPQHF. CDR3 coding DNA: TGTGCCAGCAGACCGCTCGGACAGGATAGCAATCAGCCCCAGCATTTT. The V call is TRBV28, the J call TRBJ1-5, with 7 bases that match TRBD1. V shed 6 bases and J 0 bases; nucleotides not matched to a gene: 8. Per germline, CDR1 MDHEN and CDR2 SYDVKM. The CDR3 covers 16 residues.

The chain couples TRBV10-3 to TRBJ2-1; TRBD2 matches 15 bases. This CDR3 contains 18 residues. Germline CDR1 reads ENHRY; CDR2 reads SYGVKD. V lost 4 bases to trimming and J lost 5 bases; unmatched junction nucleotides: 9. CDR3 DNA sequence: TGTGCCATCAGTGGTCAGGGACTAGCGGGAGGTTTCCACAATGAGCAGTTCTTC. It translates to CAISGQGLAGGFHNEQFF.

The gene calls are TRBV19 and TRBJ2-7; 9 bases line up with TRBD1. This CDR3 contains 15 residues. CDR1 is LNHDA, CDR2 SQIVND, per germline (reference sequence). V shed 4 bases, J shed 3 bases, and the junction held 7 bases outside the gene matches. The CDR3 spells CASSSAGTGFYEQYF. The DNA for the CDR3 is TGTGCCAGTAGTAGTGCCGGGACAGGGTTCTACGAGCAGTACTTC.

A few counts support this clone. The chain couples TRBV10-3 to TRBJ2-7, with 12 bases that match TRBD1. In germline, CDR1 is ENHRY, CDR2 SYGVKD. V dropped 4 bases and J dropped 6; count of bases not matched to a gene: 4. This CDR3 contains 14 residues. The DNA of the CDR3 is TGTGCCATCAGTGGCCGGGACAGGGGGCTCGAGCAGTACTTC. It encodes CAISGRDRGLEQYF.